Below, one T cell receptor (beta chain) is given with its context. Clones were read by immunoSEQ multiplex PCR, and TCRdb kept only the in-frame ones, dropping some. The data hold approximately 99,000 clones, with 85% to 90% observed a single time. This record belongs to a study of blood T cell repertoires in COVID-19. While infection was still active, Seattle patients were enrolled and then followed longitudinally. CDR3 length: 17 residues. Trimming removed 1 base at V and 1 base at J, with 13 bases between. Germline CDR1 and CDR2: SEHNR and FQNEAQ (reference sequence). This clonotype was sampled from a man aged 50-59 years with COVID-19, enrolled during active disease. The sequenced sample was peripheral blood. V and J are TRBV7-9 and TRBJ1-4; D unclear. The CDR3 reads CASSLGFARLTNEKLFF. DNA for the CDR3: TGTGCCAGCAGCTTAGGATTCGCGAGATTAACTAATGAAAAACTGTTTTTT.